The 23 T cell receptor beta chains below come from one sample, sequenced in a study of PD-L1 blockade in urothelial cancer. Data came from immunoSEQ multiplex PCR; TCRdb stores just in-frame clones and leaves some out. Among some 52,000 clones, roughly 84% were seen once, and the ten largest hold 5% to 7.5%. The source material was PBMCs, sampled around atezolizumab (anti-PD-L1) treatment. The receptors stem from a man aged 35-49 years with urothelial cancer.

The rearrangement joins TRBV5-6 to TRBJ1-4, with D uncertain. The V gene's germline CDR1 is SGHDT and CDR2 YYEEEE. Trimming left V 3 bases short and J 5 bases short, with 11 bases between. The CDR3 covers 14 residues. CDR3 loop: CASSSEPGNEKLFF. Written as DNA, the CDR3 is TGTGCCAGCAGCTCAGAACCGGGGAATGAAAAACTGTTTTTT.

This chain links TRBV9 with TRBJ1-3; D may be TRBD1 (5 bases). CDR1 is SGDLS and CDR2 is YYNGEE in the germline V gene. V gave up 3 bases and J gave up 4 bases, with 14 bases separating them. The CDR3 has 15 residues. CDR3 DNA: TGTGCCAGCAGCGCCTCAGGGTTGACGGGAAACACCATATATTTT. The encoded protein is CASSASGLTGNTIYF.

V and J are TRBV6-6 and TRBJ2-1; D possibly corresponds to TRBD1 (6 bases). Trimming shortened V by 6 bases and J by 7 bases, and 13 bases separated the two germline ends. The CDR3 is 13 residues long. From germline, CDR1 is MNHNY and CDR2 SVGAGI (reference sequence). The CDR3 sequence: CASSQGNSNEQFF. The CDR3 DNA is TGTGCCAGCAGCCAGGGGAATTCTAATGAGCAGTTCTTC.

This sequence joins TRBV5-6 and TRBJ2-1; 7 bases align to TRBD1. The germline CDR1 and CDR2 sequences are SGHDT and YYEEEE. The trim removed 4 bases at V and 9 bases at J, leaving 4 bases unmatched. CDR3 length: 12 residues. CDR3 DNA sequence: TGTGCCAGCAGCAGACAGGGTAGTGAGCAGTTCTTC. As protein: CASSRQGSEQFF.

This chain uses TRBV4-3 with TRBJ2-7; D is possibly TRBD2 (5 bases). The CDR3 is 15 residues long. The V end was cut by 4 bases, the J end by 3 bases, with 16 bases between. Germline CDR1 is LGHNA and CDR2 is YSLEER. The CDR3 sequence is CASSRIMRENYEQYF. The CDR3 DNA follows: TGCGCCAGCAGCCGGATTATGAGGGAAAACTACGAGCAGTACTTC.

The genes are TRBV6-1 and TRBJ2-7; D gene ambiguous. The CDR3 totals 12 residues. Per the germline V gene, CDR1 is MNHNS and CDR2 is SASEGT. Deletions cut 1 base from V and 4 bases from J, with 5 bases between. The CDR3 DNA reads TGTGCCAGCAGTGAAGACTGGTACGAGCAGTACTTC. It yields the protein CASSEDWYEQYF.

The rearrangement links TRBV5-1 to TRBJ2-7; tentative D call: TRBD2 (7 bases). The CDR3 runs 12 residues. V was cut by 2 bases and J by 7 bases, with 10 bases left in between. Germline-derived CDR1 and CDR2 are SGHRS and YFSETQ. The CDR3: CASSLGGAEQYF. CDR3 coding DNA: TGCGCCAGCAGCTTAGGGGGGGCGGAGCAGTACTTC.

The genes are TRBV27 and TRBJ2-3; D unresolved. Germline V lookup: CDR1 MNHEY, CDR2 SMNVEV (reference sequence). The CDR3 length is 12 residues. Trimming removed 5 bases from V and 2 bases from J, with 5 bases in between. The CDR3 loop is CASSPSTDTQYF. The CDR3 nucleotides are TGTGCCAGCAGTCCCTCCACAGATACGCAGTATTTT.

This rearrangement joins TRBV19 to TRBJ1-2, with a tentative D call TRBD1 (5 bases). Trimming shortened V by 4 bases and J by 8 bases, and 11 bases separated the two germline ends. The length of the CDR3 is 12 residues. Looked up from germline, CDR1 is LNHDA and CDR2 is SQIVND (reference sequence). The CDR3 spells CASSTGGPGYTF. As DNA, the CDR3 is TGTGCCAGTAGTACCGGGGGTCCGGGCTACACCTTC.

This chain uses TRBV5-4 with TRBJ2-5; D is possibly TRBD2 (6 bases). The CDR3 is made up of 14 amino acids. Germline CDR1 SGHNT, CDR2 YYREEE (reference sequence). V was cut by 0 bases and J by 4 bases, with 10 bases left in between. CDR3: CASSLGQGGETQYF. In DNA form, the CDR3 reads TGTGCCAGCAGCTTGGGGCAGGGAGGAGAGACCCAGTACTTC.

This clone was counted once. V gene TRBV19 combines with J gene TRBJ2-2; weak D call: TRBD1 (5 bases). Germline CDR1 and CDR2: LNHDA and SQIVND (reference sequence). Trimming removed 7 bases at V and 7 bases at J, with 13 bases between. This CDR3 region has 13 residues. The CDR3 reads CASKGNRNGELFF. Here the CDR3 DNA reads TGTGCCAGTAAGGGGAATAGGAACGGGGAGCTGTTTTTT. Based on the CDR3 plus reference TRBV19 and TRBJ2-2, the full variable domain is DGGITQSPKYLFRKEGQNVTLSCEQNLNHDAMYWYRQDPGQGLRLIYYSQIVNDFQKGDIAEGYSVSREKKESFPLTVTSAQKNPTAFYLCASKGNRNGELFFGEGSRLTVL.

CDR3 sequence reads: CASSGDRGFTDTQYF. The DNA of the CDR3 is TGTGCCAGCAGCGGGGACAGAGGATTCACAGATACGCAGTATTTT. The chain joins TRBV5-6 to TRBJ2-3; TRBD1 aligns across 7 bases. This CDR3 spans 15 amino acids. From germline, CDR1 is SGHDT and CDR2 YYEEEE. V lost 4 bases and J lost 2; bases outside the gene matches: 7.

The CDR3 protein is CASSISEGRVRQPQHF. Here the CDR3 DNA reads TGTGCCAGTAGTATCTCGGAGGGCAGGGTCCGTCAGCCCCAGCATTTT. This chain links TRBV19 with TRBJ1-5; D might be TRBD1 (5 bases). This CDR3 comprises 16 residues. The germline V and J ends were trimmed by 3 bases and 6 bases, with 18 bases remaining between them. Looked up from germline, CDR1 is LNHDA and CDR2 is SQIVND (reference sequence). Full variable domain (missing parts from reference TRBV19 and TRBJ1-5): DGGITQSPKYLFRKEGQNVTLSCEQNLNHDAMYWYRQDPGQGLRLIYYSQIVNDFQKGDIAEGYSVSREKKESFPLTVTSAQKNPTAFYLCASSISEGRVRQPQHFGDGTRLSIL.

V and J are TRBV6-5 and TRBJ1-1; TRBD1 is a possible D gene (5 bases). Per germline, CDR1 MNHEY and CDR2 SVGAGI. The ends were cut back, 5 bases at V and 1 base at J, with 5 bases in the middle. The CDR3 totals 12 residues. The CDR3 loop reads CASSTGNTEAFF. In DNA form, the CDR3 reads TGTGCCAGCAGTACAGGGAACACTGAAGCTTTCTTT.

The chain uses TRBV5-1 and TRBJ2-7; 9 bases fit TRBD1. The CDR3 runs 14 residues. The germline CDR1 and CDR2 sequences are SGHRS and YFSETQ. With V trimmed by 6 bases and J by 6 bases, 10 bases remained unmatched. CDR3 amino acids: CASNTGTGNTEQYF. CDR3 nucleotide sequence: TGCGCCAGCAATACCGGGACAGGGAACACCGAGCAGTACTTC.

This sequence joins TRBV5-1 and TRBJ2-7; 14 bases map to TRBD2. Germline CDR1 and CDR2: SGHRS and YFSETQ. V lost 4 bases to trimming and J lost 3 bases; unmatched junction nucleotides: 3. The CDR3 covers 15 residues. CDR3 sequence: CASSNGLAGGYEQYF. For the CDR3, the DNA is TGCGCCAGCAGCAATGGACTAGCGGGAGGCTACGAGCAGTACTTC.

This chain links TRBV19 with TRBJ2-5; D unclear. In germline, CDR1 is LNHDA, CDR2 SQIVND (reference sequence). This CDR3 has 13 residues. Trimming removed 2 bases at V and 2 bases at J, with 6 bases between. The chain's CDR3 is CASSIIRQETQYF. The CDR3 bases are TGTGCCAGTAGTATAATCAGACAAGAGACCCAGTACTTC. Full variable domain (missing parts from reference TRBV19 and TRBJ2-5): DGGITQSPKYLFRKEGQNVTLSCEQNLNHDAMYWYRQDPGQGLRLIYYSQIVNDFQKGDIAEGYSVSREKKESFPLTVTSAQKNPTAFYLCASSIIRQETQYFGPGTRLLVL.

The chain has TRBV5-1 and TRBJ2-1, with D possibly being TRBD2 (5 bases). Looked up from germline, CDR1 is SGHRS and CDR2 is YFSETQ. Trimming shortened V by 4 bases and J by 5 bases, and 13 bases separated the two germline ends. The CDR3 consists of 14 residues. The CDR3, as DNA: TGCGCCAGCAGCCCGAGGGCGACTCACAATGAGCAGTTCTTC. It translates to CASSPRATHNEQFF.

The chain recombines TRBV6-5 with TRBJ1-2; D is unresolved. The germline V gene has CDR1 MNHEY and CDR2 SVGAGI. The ends were cut back, 6 bases at V and 4 bases at J, with 18 bases in the middle. The CDR3 runs to 15 residues. CDR3 bases: TGTGCCAGCAGATCTCCTATTTCCGCAGGCTATGGCTACACCTTC. Amino acid sequence: CASRSPISAGYGYTF.

The CDR3: CASSSGSGRGELFF. CDR3 DNA: TGTGCCAGCAGCTCAGGGAGCGGGAGGGGGGAGCTGTTTTTT. J is TRBJ2-2 and V is TRBV7-2; TRBD2 matches at 9 bases. The CDR3 is 14 amino acids. Germline CDR1 reads SGHTA; CDR2 reads FQGNSA. With 4 bases clipped from V and 8 bases from J, the junction kept 5 bases outside the gene matches.

J is TRBJ2-2 and V is TRBV30; TRBD1 matches 12 bases. The CDR3 runs 14 residues. Trimming took 3 bases from V and 7 from J; bases not matched to a gene: 3. Germline V gene sequence: CDR1 GTSNPN, CDR2 SVGIG (reference sequence). CDR3 sequence reads: CAWRGTGGGGELFF. CDR3 nucleotides: TGTGCCTGGAGGGGGACAGGGGGCGGCGGGGAGCTGTTTTTT. The full variable domain, with the rest looked up from reference TRBV30 and TRBJ2-2, is SQTIHQWPATLVQPVGSPLSLECTVEGTSNPNLYWYRQAAGRGLQLLFYSVGIGQISSEVPQNLSASRPQDRQFILSSKKLLLSDSGFYLCAWRGTGGGGELFFGEGSRLTVL.

The chain links TRBV28 to TRBJ2-7; D gene unclear. The CDR3 runs to 14 residues. V was pared by 4 bases and J by 2 bases, with 12 bases between. Germline assignment: CDR1 MDHEN and CDR2 SYDVKM. The CDR3 nucleotides read TGTGCCAGCAGTTCTTACATTGGAGCCTACGAGCAGTACTTC. Translated: CASSSYIGAYEQYF.

The chain joins TRBV28 to TRBJ1-2; possibly TRBD1 for D (5 bases). Germline V CDR1 and CDR2: MDHEN, SYDVKM. CDR3 length: 13 amino acids. The V and J ends lost 5 bases and 2 bases respectively, with 9 bases between them. CDR3: CASSAQGNYGYTF. The DNA of the CDR3 is TGTGCCAGCAGTGCCCAGGGCAACTATGGCTACACCTTC.